These 30 T cell receptor beta chains came from one sample sequenced in a study of blood T cell repertoires in COVID-19. Clones were sequenced by immunoSEQ multiplex PCR, and TCRdb holds only the in-frame ones, with some missing. The table has more than 250,000 clones, 82% seen once; the top ten hold 5%. Specimen: PBMCs or T cells enriched from blood (not recorded which). The receptors shown here come from a middle-aged man who had been exposed to COVID-19.

The rearrangement links TRBV11-3 to TRBJ1-1; D is undetermined. The CDR3 is 13 amino acids. Germline CDR1 and CDR2: SGHNT and YENEEA. The ends were cut back, 6 bases at V and 5 bases at J, with 13 bases in the middle. The CDR3 reads CASSSGFLTEAFF. CDR3 DNA sequence: TGTGCCAGCAGTTCGGGGTTTTTAACTGAAGCTTTCTTT.

The chain has TRBV7-8 and TRBJ1-5; perhaps TRBD1 as D (5 bases). Per germline, CDR1 SGHVS and CDR2 FQNEAQ. The length of the CDR3 is 14 residues. V lost 5 bases and J 7 bases, leaving 15 bases between the germline ends. This chain's CDR3 is CASSPGGVKQPQHF. The CDR3 coding sequence is TGTGCCAGCAGCCCCGGGGGGGTGAAGCAGCCCCAGCATTTT. Based on the CDR3 plus reference TRBV7-8 and TRBJ1-5, the full variable domain is GAGVSQSPRYKVAKRGQDVALRCDPISGHVSLFWYQQALGQGPEFLTYFQNEAQLDKSGLPSDRFFAERPEGSVSTLKIQRTQQEDSAVYLCASSPGGVKQPQHFGDGTRLSIL.

The sample holds a few counts of this clone. The chain joins TRBV4-1 to TRBJ1-6; 9 positions match TRBD1. Germline V lookup: CDR1 MGHRA, CDR2 YSYEKL. This CDR3 has 14 residues. V was clipped by 5 bases and J by 7 bases; unmatched bases: 3. The CDR3, as DNA: TGCGCCAGCAGCTGGGACAGGGTCAATTCACCCCTCCACTTT. Its translation is CASSWDRVNSPLHF.

The V and J genes are TRBV11-2 and TRBJ2-5; 8 bases fit TRBD2. Germline V lookup: CDR1 SGHAT, CDR2 FQNNGV. V dropped 5 bases and J dropped 2; count of bases not matched to a gene: 13. CDR3 size: 17 residues. The CDR3 nucleotides read TGTGCCAGCAGCCCCGATGTACCCAGCGGGGGACAAGAGACCCAGTACTTC. Protein product: CASSPDVPSGGQETQYF.

The gene calls are TRBV2 and TRBJ1-2; unclear D gene. The CDR3 consists of 13 residues. The germline gives CDR1 SNHLY, CDR2 FYNNEI. Trimming stripped 1 base from V and 4 bases from J, with 7 bases between. This chain's CDR3 is CASSEDERYGYTF. For the CDR3, the DNA is TGTGCCAGCAGTGAAGACGAGCGCTATGGCTACACCTTC. Drawing the rest from reference TRBV2 and TRBJ1-2, the complete variable domain is EPEVTQTPSHQVTQMGQEVILRCVPISNHLYFYWYRQILGQKVEFLVSFYNNEISEKSEIFDDQFSVERPDGSNFTLKIRSTKLEDSAMYFCASSEDERYGYTFGSGTRLTVV.

The rearrangement uses TRBV21-1 and TRBJ1-2; TRBD1, the table's D call, was not compared with the DNA. TRBV21-1 counts as a pseudogene. The CDR3 covers 16 residues. Here the CDR3 reads CARTPKRYESIYGYTF. The DNA of the CDR3 is TGTGCCAGGACACCCAAACGGTATGAGTCGATCTATGGCTACACCTTC.

This clone was counted a single time. The chain uses TRBV7-2 and TRBJ1-4; no clear D gene. This CDR3 contains 13 residues. Germline lookup yields CDR1 SGHTA and CDR2 FQGNSA. Trimming removed 3 bases at V and 8 bases at J, with 10 bases between. The CDR3 nucleotides are TGTGCCAGCAGCTTCACGGATAGCGAAAAACTGTTTTTT. It codes for CASSFTDSEKLFF.

The sample holds one count of this clone. V usage is TRBV7-3 and J usage is TRBJ2-5; tentative D call: TRBD1 (6 bases). The germline V gene encodes CDR1 SGHTA and CDR2 FQGTGA. V was trimmed by 3 bases and J by 5 bases, leaving 10 bases between them. This CDR3 has 13 residues. This CDR3 is CASSLQGWETQYF. The CDR3 DNA follows: TGTGCCAGCAGCTTGCAGGGGTGGGAGACCCAGTACTTC.

The V and J genes are TRBV7-3 and TRBJ2-3; the match to TRBD2 covers 9 bases. The CDR3 has 14 amino acids. Germline loops: CDR1 SGHTA, CDR2 FQGTGA. With 7 bases clipped from V and 0 bases from J, the junction kept 2 bases outside the gene matches. The CDR3 DNA reads as TGTGCCAGCACGCGGGGGGGTAGCACAGATACGCAGTATTTT. As protein: CASTRGGSTDTQYF.

The V call is TRBV15, the J call TRBJ1-4; 7 positions agree with TRBD1. Germline CDR1 reads LNHNV; CDR2 reads YYDKDF (reference sequence). The V and J ends lost 3 bases and 8 bases, in that order; junction bases with no gene match: 18. There are 18 residues in the CDR3. The CDR3 spells CATSRARRDRVVDEKLFF. CDR3 coding DNA: TGTGCCACCAGCAGGGCTAGGAGAGACAGGGTAGTTGACGAAAAACTGTTTTTT. Full variable domain (missing parts from reference TRBV15 and TRBJ1-4): DAMVIQNPRYQVTQFGKPVTLSCSQTLNHNVMYWYQQKSSQAPKLLFHYYDKDFNNEADTPDNFQSRRPNTSFCFLDIRSPGLGDTAMYLCATSRARRDRVVDEKLFFGSGTQLSVL.

This clone has just a few counts. The gene calls are TRBV6-5 and TRBJ2-7; tentative D call: TRBD1 (6 bases). The CDR3 contains 14 residues. The V end was cut by 4 bases, the J end by 1 base, with 11 bases between. Germline V lookup: CDR1 MNHEY, CDR2 SVGAGI. The CDR3 is CASSFRDKSYEQYF. CDR3 coding DNA: TGTGCCAGCAGTTTCCGGGACAAGTCCTACGAGCAGTACTTC.

This clone was counted at least ten times. The CDR3 sequence is CASTFYGGKNNEQFF. As DNA, the CDR3 is TGTGCCAGCACCTTCTATGGGGGGAAAAACAATGAGCAGTTCTTC. The chain carries TRBV18 and TRBJ2-1; TRBD2 might be the D (6 bases). CDR1 is KGHSH and CDR2 is LQKENI in the germline V gene. This CDR3 is 15 amino acids long. The ends were cut back, 8 bases at V and 5 bases at J, with 19 bases in the middle.

This clone was picked up a small number of times. The chain employs TRBV27 and TRBJ1-5; 11 nucleotides line up with TRBD1. With V trimmed by 4 bases and J by 9 bases, 5 bases remained unmatched. Germline V gene data show CDR1 as MNHEY and CDR2 as SMNVEV (reference sequence). The CDR3 is 14 residues long. CDR3 in amino acids: CASSSDRGHGPQHF. DNA of the CDR3: TGTGCCAGCAGTTCGGACAGGGGGCACGGGCCCCAGCATTTT.

The chain recombines TRBV29-1 with TRBJ1-1, with a tentative D call TRBD1 (5 bases). The germline V gene encodes CDR1 SQVTM and CDR2 ANQGSEA. Trimming removed 7 bases from V and 0 bases from J, with 12 bases in between. The CDR3 contains 13 residues. The DNA for the CDR3 is TGCAGCGCAGAAGGGGCCCTGAACACTGAAGCTTTCTTT. Encoded protein: CSAEGALNTEAFF.

This clone was counted at least ten times. The chain carries TRBV7-9 and TRBJ2-2; no clear D. CDR1 SEHNR and CDR2 FQNEAQ come from the germline V gene (reference sequence). Trimming took off 4 bases at V and 2 bases at J, with 5 bases between the two ends. This CDR3 has 13 residues. As DNA, the CDR3 is TGTGCCAGCAGCTCTTTTAACACCGGGGAGCTGTTTTTT. The encoded protein is CASSSFNTGELFF.

CDR3: CASSQVQAYGYTF. The CDR3 coding sequence is TGTGCCAGCAGCCAAGTACAGGCCTATGGCTACACCTTC. The chain carries TRBV14 and TRBJ1-2; D may be TRBD1 (5 bases). CDR3 size: 13 residues. Trimming took 1 base from V and 4 from J, leaving 7 bases between them. CDR1 SGHDN and CDR2 FVKESK come from the germline V gene.

CDR3 in DNA: TGTGCCAGCAGCCAAGAAGGGGGCGGGAGGGTTGGTGATACGCAGTATTTT. Protein sequence: CASSQEGGGRVGDTQYF. The rearrangement joins TRBV14 to TRBJ2-3; 9 positions agree with TRBD2. CDR1 is SGHDN and CDR2 is FVKESK in the germline V gene. J gave up 6 bases and V 0 bases, and 10 bases lay outside the gene matches. The length of the CDR3 is 17 residues. The whole variable domain, remainder taken from reference TRBV14 and TRBJ2-3, is EAGVTQFPSHSVIEKGQTVTLRCDPISGHDNLYWYRRVMGKEIKFLLHFVKESKQDESGMPNNRFLAERTGGTYSTLKVQPAELEDSGVYFCASSQEGGGRVGDTQYFGPGTRLTVL.

This clone occurred once. V and J are TRBV24-1 and TRBJ2-3; 8 nucleotides agree with TRBD2. Germline trimming cut 9 bases from V and 3 bases from J; bases unmatched to any gene: 16. In germline, CDR1 is KGHDR, CDR2 SFDVKD. The CDR3 runs to 17 residues. This CDR3 reads CATSGGGTSFETDTQYF. The DNA of the CDR3 is TGTGCCACCTCCGGGGGGGGGACTAGTTTCGAGACAGATACGCAGTATTTT.

The V and J genes are TRBV7-2 and TRBJ1-1; unclear D gene. The V and J ends lost 1 base and 10 bases respectively, with 16 bases between them. The CDR3 consists of 14 residues. Germline lookup yields CDR1 SGHTA and CDR2 FQGNSA. This chain's CDR3 is CASSLVPGKERAFF. CDR3 in DNA: TGTGCCAGCAGCTTAGTCCCGGGGAAGGAGCGAGCTTTCTTT.

The J gene is TRBJ2-5, the V gene TRBV20-1, with D tentatively TRBD2 (6 bases). The CDR3 is 14 residues long. CDR1 and CDR2 (germline): DFQATT, SNEGSKA (reference sequence). V lost 3 bases and J lost 5, with 16 bases in between. The CDR3 DNA is TGCAGTGCTAGTAATCCGGGAGAGGATGAGACCCAGTACTTC. Its translation is CSASNPGEDETQYF.

V is TRBV11-2 and J is TRBJ2-7, with 9 nucleotides matching TRBD2. The CDR3 is made up of 17 amino acids. Unmatched junction bases numbered 14, after V lost 5 bases and J lost 3 bases. Per the germline V gene, CDR1 is SGHAT and CDR2 is FQNNGV. CDR3 DNA: TGTGCCAGCAGCGTGGCCATAGCGGGAGTGGAGCACTACGAGCAGTACTTC. The encoded protein is CASSVAIAGVEHYEQYF.

This chain uses TRBV20-1 with TRBJ2-7, with 10 bases fitting TRBD2. The CDR3 sequence is 16 residues long. The germline CDR1 and CDR2 sequences are DFQATT and SNEGSKA (reference sequence). The V gene end was trimmed by 3 bases and the J gene end by 2 bases; junction bases not matched to a gene: 10. CDR3 protein: CSASGSASGSAYEQYF. For the CDR3, the DNA is TGCAGTGCTAGTGGGTCGGCTAGCGGGAGCGCCTACGAGCAGTACTTC.

The CDR3 DNA follows: TGCGCCAGCAGCTTGGGGACAGAGATCTACGAGCAGTACTTC. Translated: CASSLGTEIYEQYF. This rearrangement joins TRBV5-1 to TRBJ2-7; D is possibly TRBD1 (6 bases). Germline assignment: CDR1 SGHRS and CDR2 YFSETQ. With 0 bases removed from V and 3 bases from J, the gap between germline ends came to 10 bases. The CDR3 totals 14 residues. Looking up the rest from reference TRBV5-1 and TRBJ2-7 gives the full variable domain: KAGVTQTPRYLIKTRGQQVTLSCSPISGHRSVSWYQQTPGQGLQFLFEYFSETQRNKGNFPGRFSGRQFSNSRSEMNVSTLELGDSALYLCASSLGTEIYEQYFGPGTRLTVT.

The chain carries TRBV30 and TRBJ1-2, with 7 bases fitting TRBD1. This CDR3 has 14 amino acids. Trimming at V came to 3 bases and at J to 7 bases, leaving 11 bases not matched to a gene. Germline V gives CDR1 GTSNPN, CDR2 SVGIG (reference sequence). The CDR3 bases are TGTGCCTGGAGAGGACAGGCGAATTTGGCTGGCTACACCTTC. Translated, it gives CAWRGQANLAGYTF.

The rearrangement joins TRBV24-1 to TRBJ2-7; TRBD2 agrees at 13 bases. From germline, CDR1 is KGHDR and CDR2 SFDVKD. The CDR3 is made up of 13 amino acids. The J segment lost 5 bases and the V segment lost 9 bases, leaving 3 bases of the junction unmatched. CDR3 sequence: CATSGTSGNEQYF. The CDR3 nucleotides are TGTGCCACCTCCGGGACTAGCGGGAACGAGCAGTACTTC.

V is TRBV30 and J is TRBJ1-2; tentatively, D is TRBD1 (5 bases). Trimming pared 2 bases from V and 4 bases from J, leaving 8 bases between. The V gene's germline CDR1 is GTSNPN and CDR2 SVGIG (reference sequence). This CDR3 contains 12 residues. This CDR3 reads CAWSNTGYGYTF. The CDR3 nucleotides are TGTGCCTGGAGTAACACAGGCTATGGCTACACCTTC.

In nucleotides, the CDR3 is TGTGCCAGCAGCACGGGAGTCTCTGGAAACACCATATATTTT. Encoded protein: CASSTGVSGNTIYF. This chain links TRBV5-4 with TRBJ1-3; D unclear. This CDR3 has 14 amino acids. Germline assignment: CDR1 SGHNT and CDR2 YYREEE (reference sequence). The V and J ends lost 4 bases and 0 bases respectively, with 8 bases between them.

This chain connects TRBV10-1 to TRBJ2-1; unclear D gene. The CDR3 is 13 amino acids. Germline CDR1 and CDR2: WNHNN and SYGVQD (reference sequence). The V end was cut by 0 bases, the J end by 9 bases, with 9 bases between. CDR3 amino acids: CASSESRYGEQFF. The CDR3 nucleotides read TGCGCCAGCAGTGAGTCCCGGTATGGTGAGCAGTTCTTC.

The genes are TRBV5-1 and TRBJ2-6; 9 bases are a match to TRBD2. The CDR3 consists of 17 residues. V dropped 4 bases and J dropped 0; count of bases not matched to a gene: 5. Germline V gene lookup returns CDR1 SGHRS and CDR2 YFSETQ. CDR3 sequence: CASSPLAGSSGANVLTF. In DNA form, the CDR3 reads TGCGCCAGCAGCCCCCTAGCGGGAAGCTCTGGGGCCAACGTCCTGACTTTC.

The chain is built from TRBV10-2 and TRBJ2-3; 8 bases are shared with TRBD1. Per germline, CDR1 WSHSY and CDR2 SAAADI. The V segment lost 6 bases and the J segment 3 bases; nucleotides outside the gene matches: 8. The CDR3 runs 15 residues. CDR3 bases: TGCGCCAGCAGGCCGACAGGGGTGGATACAGATACGCAGTATTTT. Translation gives CASRPTGVDTDTQYF.